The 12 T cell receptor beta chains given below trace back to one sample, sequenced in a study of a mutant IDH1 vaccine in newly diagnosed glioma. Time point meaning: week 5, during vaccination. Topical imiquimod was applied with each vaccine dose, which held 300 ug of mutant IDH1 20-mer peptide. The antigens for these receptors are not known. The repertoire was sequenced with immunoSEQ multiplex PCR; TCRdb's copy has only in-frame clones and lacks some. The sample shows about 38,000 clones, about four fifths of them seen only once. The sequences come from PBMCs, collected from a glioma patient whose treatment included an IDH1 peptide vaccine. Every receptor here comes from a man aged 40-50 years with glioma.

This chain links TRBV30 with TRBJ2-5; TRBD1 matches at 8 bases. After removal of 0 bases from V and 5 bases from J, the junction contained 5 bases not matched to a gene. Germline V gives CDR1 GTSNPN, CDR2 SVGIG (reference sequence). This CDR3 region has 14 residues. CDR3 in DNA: TGTGCCTGGAGTGTACAGGGGGGATTCGAGACCCAGTACTTC. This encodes CAWSVQGGFETQYF.

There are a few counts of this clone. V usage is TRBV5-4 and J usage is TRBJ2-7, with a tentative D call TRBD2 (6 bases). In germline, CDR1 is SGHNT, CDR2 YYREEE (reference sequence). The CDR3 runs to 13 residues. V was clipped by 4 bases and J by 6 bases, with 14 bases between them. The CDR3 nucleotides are TGTGCCAGCAGCCTGGAGGGAGGCTCCGAGCAGTACTTC. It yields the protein CASSLEGGSEQYF. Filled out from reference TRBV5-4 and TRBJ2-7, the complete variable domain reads ETGVTQSPTHLIKTRGQQVTLRCSSQSGHNTVSWYQQALGQGPQFIFQYYREEENGRGNFPPRFSGLQFPNYSSELNVNALELDDSALYLCASSLEGGSEQYFGPGTRLTVT.

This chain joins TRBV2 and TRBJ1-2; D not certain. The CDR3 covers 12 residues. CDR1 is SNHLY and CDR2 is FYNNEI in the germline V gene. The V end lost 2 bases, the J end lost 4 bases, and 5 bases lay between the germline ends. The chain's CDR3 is CASSENAYGYTF. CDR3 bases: TGTGCCAGCAGTGAAAACGCCTATGGCTACACCTTC.

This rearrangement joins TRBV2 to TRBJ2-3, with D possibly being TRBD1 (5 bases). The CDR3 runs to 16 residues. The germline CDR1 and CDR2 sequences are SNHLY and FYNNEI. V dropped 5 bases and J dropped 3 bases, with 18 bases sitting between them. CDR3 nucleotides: TGTGCCAGCAGTAAGTCGTCCGGCAGGGTGACAGATACGCAGTATTTT. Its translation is CASSKSSGRVTDTQYF.

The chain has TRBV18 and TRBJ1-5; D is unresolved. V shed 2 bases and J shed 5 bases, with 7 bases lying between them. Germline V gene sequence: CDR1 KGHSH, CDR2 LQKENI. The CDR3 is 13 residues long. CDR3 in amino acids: CASSPGSDQPQHF. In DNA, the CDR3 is TGTGCCAGCTCACCAGGTTCGGATCAGCCCCAGCATTTT.

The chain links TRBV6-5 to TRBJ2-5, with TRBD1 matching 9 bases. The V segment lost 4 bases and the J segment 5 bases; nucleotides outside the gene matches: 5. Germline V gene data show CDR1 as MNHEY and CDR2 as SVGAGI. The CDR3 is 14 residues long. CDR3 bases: TGTGCCAGCAGTTCCGGGACAGGGAGCGAGACCCAGTACTTC. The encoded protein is CASSSGTGSETQYF.

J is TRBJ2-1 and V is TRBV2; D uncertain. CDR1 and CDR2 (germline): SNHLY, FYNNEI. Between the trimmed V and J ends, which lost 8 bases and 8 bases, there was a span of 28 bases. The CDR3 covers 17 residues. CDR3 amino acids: CASGGFGPRIRSDEQFF. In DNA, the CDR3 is TGTGCCAGCGGCGGTTTCGGCCCCCGAATTCGAAGCGATGAGCAGTTCTTC.

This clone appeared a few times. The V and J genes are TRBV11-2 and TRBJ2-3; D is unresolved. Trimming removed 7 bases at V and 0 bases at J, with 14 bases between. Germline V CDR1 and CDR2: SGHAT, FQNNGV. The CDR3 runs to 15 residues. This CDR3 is CASTLDLSSTDTQYF. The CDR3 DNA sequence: TGTGCCAGCACCTTGGACCTTTCTAGCACAGATACGCAGTATTTT.

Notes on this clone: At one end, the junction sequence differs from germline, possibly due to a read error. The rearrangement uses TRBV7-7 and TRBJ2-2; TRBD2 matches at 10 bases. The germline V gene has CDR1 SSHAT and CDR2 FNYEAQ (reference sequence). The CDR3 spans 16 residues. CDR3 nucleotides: TGTGCTAGCAGCCCAGTAGCGGGGGGGAACACCGGGGAGCTGTTTTTT. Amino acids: CASSPVAGGNTGELFF. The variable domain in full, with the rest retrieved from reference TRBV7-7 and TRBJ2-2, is GAGVSQSPRYKVTKRGQDVTLRCDPISSHATLYWYQQALGQGPEFLTYFNYEAQPDKSGLPSDRFSAERPEGSISTLTIQRTEQRDSAMYRCASSPVAGGNTGELFFGEGSRLTVL.

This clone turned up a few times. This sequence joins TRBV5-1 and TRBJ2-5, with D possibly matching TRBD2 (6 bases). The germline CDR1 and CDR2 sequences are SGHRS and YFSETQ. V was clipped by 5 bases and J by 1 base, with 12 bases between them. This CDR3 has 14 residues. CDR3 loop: CASRPGLVQETQYF. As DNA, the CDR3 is TGCGCCAGCAGACCGGGACTGGTCCAAGAGACCCAGTACTTC.

The CDR3 sequence: CAWSALNEKLFF. CDR3 DNA: TGTGCCTGGAGTGCTCTTAATGAAAAACTGTTTTTT. This sequence joins TRBV30 and TRBJ1-4; D not certain. Deletions cut 1 base from V and 4 bases from J, with 4 bases between. Germline CDR1 GTSNPN, CDR2 SVGIG (reference sequence). The CDR3 runs 12 residues.

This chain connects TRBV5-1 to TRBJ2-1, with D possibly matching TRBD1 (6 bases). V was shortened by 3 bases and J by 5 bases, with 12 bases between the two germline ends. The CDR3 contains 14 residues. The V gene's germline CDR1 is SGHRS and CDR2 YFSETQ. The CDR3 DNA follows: TGCGCCAGCAGCTCCCGGACAGCTCACAATGAGCAGTTCTTC. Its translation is CASSSRTAHNEQFF.